This section outlines one T cell receptor beta chain sequence together with its context. The sample belongs to a study of blood T cell repertoires in COVID-19. Study in general: Material from acute and convalescent COVID-19 was sourced from the United States, Italy and Spain. PBMCs, B-cell-depleted T cells, or T cells provided the cDNA or gDNA that made up the material.

V was pared by 6 bases and J by 6 bases, with 5 bases of the junction left unmatched. The CDR3 is made up of 14 amino acids. Germline V lookup: CDR1 MNHEY, CDR2 SVGEGT. Authors' methods: Nucleated cell counts were estimated from reference gene primer amplification. Data came from immunoSEQ multiplex PCR; TCRdb stores just in-frame clones and leaves some out. That table supplies the V and J calls and clone size; D and trimming were determined from the DNA. The profile shows 89,000 or so clones, 85% of them singletons. This receptor was taken from a man aged 80 or over with acute or convalescent COVID-19. The sample was peripheral blood. V is TRBV6-2 or TRBV6-3 and J is TRBJ1-5; 10 bases are a match to TRBD1. The DNA of the CDR3 is TGTGCCAGCAGCCCTGACAGGGGGCTTCAGCCCCAGCATTTT. It translates to CASSPDRGLQPQHF.